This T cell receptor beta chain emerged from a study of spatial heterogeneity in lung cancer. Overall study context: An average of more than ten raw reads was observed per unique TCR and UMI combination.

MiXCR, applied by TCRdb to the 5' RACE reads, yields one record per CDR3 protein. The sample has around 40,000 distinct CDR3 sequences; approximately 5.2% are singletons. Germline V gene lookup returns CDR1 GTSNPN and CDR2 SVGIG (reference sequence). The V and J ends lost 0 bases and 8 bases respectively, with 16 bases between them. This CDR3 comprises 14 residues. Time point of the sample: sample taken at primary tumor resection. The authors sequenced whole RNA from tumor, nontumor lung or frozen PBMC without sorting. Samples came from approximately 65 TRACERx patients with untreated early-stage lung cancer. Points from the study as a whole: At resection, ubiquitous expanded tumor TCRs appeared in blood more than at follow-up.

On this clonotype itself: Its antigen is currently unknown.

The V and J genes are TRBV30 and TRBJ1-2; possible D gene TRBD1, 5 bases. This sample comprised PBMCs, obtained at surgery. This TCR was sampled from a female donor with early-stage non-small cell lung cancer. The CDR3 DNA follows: TGTGCCTGGAGTGTCCCCTCGGGGTACAGGGGCTACACCTTC. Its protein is CAWSVPSGYRGYTF.